One TCR beta chain is described in this entry. Its specificity is unknown. V gave up 4 bases and J gave up 7 bases; unmatched junction bases: 4. Germline V lookup: CDR1 SGHNT, CDR2 YYREEE (reference sequence). This CDR3 has 14 residues. The record originates from a study of shared clonotypes between healthy human individuals. Findings and limits, study-wide: Relative to memory subsets, naive subsets generally showed larger estimated richness.

In the original workflow: ImmunoSEQ yielded junction-only sequences lacking quality scores, so filtering differed. The data were produced by immunoSEQ multiplex PCR, yet TCRdb's version contains in-frame clones alone and is incomplete. The V and J calls and clone size were taken over from that table, and D and trimming were inferred from the DNA. The data show about 2.3 million clones, with just under 95% seen just once and approximately 0.39% held by the top ten. The chain uses TRBV5-4 and TRBJ1-4; 10 bases are shared with TRBD1. The sample comprised naive CD4+ T cells from PBMCs. Indicated subset: CD45RA+ positively selected. This sequence was found in a man aged 18-30 years in good health. Some clones in this sample may be carry-over from other donors' samples. The CDR3 DNA is TGTGCCAGCAGCCGGGACAGGGGTGGTGAAAAACTGTTTTTT. Translated, it gives CASSRDRGGEKLFF. Full variable domain (remainder filled in from reference TRBV5-4 and TRBJ1-4): ETGVTQSPTHLIKTRGQQVTLRCSSQSGHNTVSWYQQALGQGPQFIFQYYREEENGRGNFPPRFSGLQFPNYSSELNVNALELDDSALYLCASSRDRGGEKLFFGSGTQLSVL.